This T cell receptor beta chain was identified during a study of cytomegalovirus exposure and HLA in healthy donors. The PCR had 60 Vbeta and 13 Jbeta primers. Sequenced by immunoSEQ multiplex PCR; TCRdb stores in-frame clones only, minus some. The table includes over 150,000 clones, around 75% detected once. Whole-study findings and limits: Most TCR sequences showed up rarely, but some public TCRs showed up in many donors.

Germline lookup yields CDR1 LNHDA and CDR2 SQIVND (reference sequence). CDR3 size: 15 residues. The junction had 7 bases not matched to a gene; V was cut back by 3 bases and J by 4 bases. A note on this clone: What it binds is not known.

This chain connects TRBV19 to TRBJ2-7, with 9 bases lining up with TRBD2. Sequencing was performed on PBMCs. The clonotype was recovered from a male donor in good health and CMV-seronegative. The CDR3 reads CASSIVAGGPYEQYF. For the CDR3, the DNA is TGTGCCAGTAGTATTGTTGCGGGAGGGCCGTACGAGCAGTACTTC.